Listed here is a single T cell receptor (beta chain). Data came from immunoSEQ multiplex PCR; TCRdb stores just in-frame clones and leaves some out. The sample includes approximately 26,000 clones, about 80% seen only once; the top ten take around 1%. These data belong to a study of T cells in narcolepsy. Per germline, CDR1 SGHVS and CDR2 FNYEAQ. V was clipped by 5 bases and J by 1 base, with 21 bases between them. The CDR3 extends over 18 amino acids. This TCR came from a human donor in good health. Sequenced: memory (CD45RA-) CD4+ T cells from blood. J is TRBJ1-5 and V is TRBV7-6; a weak D match, TRBD1 (5 bases). CDR3 sequence reads: CASSAWDGGALSNQPQHF. DNA of the CDR3: TGTGCCAGCAGCGCATGGGACGGAGGGGCCTTGAGCAATCAGCCCCAGCATTTT.